These 21 T cell receptor beta chains were all obtained from the same sample, sequenced in a study of technical replicates of blood from a few donors (dated by TCRdb to 2016 to 2017). The method behind the library was the immunoSEQ multiplex PCR assay. Here the immuneACCESS table is served through TCRdb, limited to in-frame sequences with V and J called. Missing clones are a known gap in these copies; in checked studies unresolved V genes cover under half, and the rest lacks a known reason. Within this sample are under 80,000 clones, with approximately 96% of them counted one time only. The ten largest account for roughly 0.21% of the sample. Sequencing used T cells isolated from PBMCs. The receptors here all came from a human donor in good health.

The chain is built from TRBV6-1 and TRBJ2-1, with 9 positions matching TRBD2. The CDR3 length is 15 residues. Trimming took 4 bases from V and 2 from J; bases not matched to a gene: 3. Germline CDR1 and CDR2: MNHNS and SASEGT. The CDR3 spells CASSVPSGAYNEQFF. The CDR3 DNA is TGTGCCAGCAGTGTTCCTAGCGGGGCCTACAATGAGCAGTTCTTC.

V and J are TRBV6-5 and TRBJ2-1, with D tentatively TRBD2 (5 bases). Germline assignment: CDR1 MNHEY and CDR2 SVGAGI. Trimming stripped 3 bases from V and 6 bases from J, with 15 bases between. The CDR3 sequence is 15 residues long. The CDR3 bases are TGTGCCAGCAGTTATGTGTGGGAGTTAGCCAATGAGCAGTTCTTC. It codes for CASSYVWELANEQFF.

The chain employs TRBV11-2 and TRBJ2-5; a possible D gene is TRBD2 (6 bases). CDR3 size: 15 residues. The V gene lost 1 base and the J gene lost 4 bases, with 13 bases spanning the gap. The germline gives CDR1 SGHAT, CDR2 FQNNGV. CDR3: CASSLAEGTIETQYF. The CDR3 DNA reads TGTGCCAGCAGCTTAGCGGAGGGTACCATAGAGACCCAGTACTTC.

The chain couples TRBV30 to TRBJ1-2, with D possibly matching TRBD1 (5 bases). The V gene's germline CDR1 is GTSNPN and CDR2 SVGIG (reference sequence). The CDR3 extends over 15 amino acids. V shed 0 bases and J shed 1 base, with 12 bases lying between them. The CDR3 region is CAWSVLEQDNYGYTF. CDR3 sequence (DNA): TGTGCCTGGAGTGTACTTGAACAGGATAACTATGGCTACACCTTC.

The chain employs TRBV6-4 and TRBJ1-1; 10 bases align to TRBD1. The CDR3 has 14 amino acids. The germline gives CDR1 MRHNA, CDR2 SNTAGT. V dropped 6 bases and J dropped 4; count of bases not matched to a gene: 5. CDR3 sequence (DNA): TGTGCCAGCAGCTCGGGACAGGGGCCCACTGAAGCTTTCTTT. Translation: CASSSGQGPTEAFF.

The chain combines TRBV28 with TRBJ2-3; TRBD2 matches 7 bases. This CDR3 spans 16 amino acids. J lost 4 bases, V lost 3 bases, and 10 bases had no gene match. CDR1 is MDHEN and CDR2 is SYDVKM in the germline V gene. CDR3 sequence (DNA): TGTGCCAGCAGTTTCGGGGCGGGAGTTGGCCCAGATACGCAGTATTTT. Its protein product is CASSFGAGVGPDTQYF.

Remarks on this clone: Germline and junction disagree at one end, which may indicate a read error. J is TRBJ2-1 and V is TRBV7-7, with 9 bases aligning to TRBD2. The germline V gene has CDR1 SSHAT and CDR2 FNYEAQ (reference sequence). There are 15 residues in the CDR3. The CDR3 spells CASSLAGEGGDEQFF. The CDR3 region has the DNA TGTGCTAGCAGCTTAGCGGGAGAGGGGGGGGATGAGCAGTTCTTC. The full variable domain, completed using reference TRBV7-7 and TRBJ2-1, is GAGVSQSPRYKVTKRGQDVTLRCDPISSHATLYWYQQALGQGPEFLTYFNYEAQPDKSGLPSDRFSAERPEGSISTLTIQRTEQRDSAMYRCASSLAGEGGDEQFFGPGTRLTVL.

V and J are TRBV9 and TRBJ2-7; weak D call: TRBD1 (5 bases). This CDR3 spans 15 amino acids. The V and J ends lost 5 bases and 7 bases respectively, with 22 bases between them. The germline V gene has CDR1 SGDLS and CDR2 YYNGEE. As DNA, the CDR3 is TGTGCCAGCAGTCTTTCCTTGGACAAGTCGCGGGAGCAGTACTTC. Protein: CASSLSLDKSREQYF.

V and J are TRBV30 and TRBJ1-6, with 7 bases aligning to TRBD1. V was clipped by 8 bases and J by 5 bases; unmatched bases: 3. The V gene's germline CDR1 is GTSNPN and CDR2 SVGIG (reference sequence). This CDR3 is built from 12 residues. CDR3 nucleotide sequence: TGTGCCGCGGACAGGAATAATTCACCCCTCCACTTT. Translating it yields CAADRNNSPLHF.

V usage is TRBV11-1 and J usage is TRBJ2-1; 8 bases are shared with TRBD1. J gave up 11 bases and V 5 bases, and 8 bases lay outside the gene matches. The length of the CDR3 is 13 residues. CDR1 and CDR2 from the germline V gene are SGHAT and FQDESV (reference sequence). Written as DNA, the CDR3 is TGTGCCAGCAGCCCCGGGCAGGGGGCGCAGCAGTTCTTC. Its translation: CASSPGQGAQQFF.

V gene TRBV7-2 combines with J gene TRBJ2-3, with a tentative D call TRBD2 (6 bases). Deletions cut 3 bases from V and 12 bases from J, with 16 bases between. Germline V gene lookup returns CDR1 SGHTA and CDR2 FQGNSA. The CDR3 is made up of 13 amino acids. CDR3 region: CASSFGDGRPQYF. As DNA, the CDR3 is TGTGCCAGCAGCTTCGGAGACGGGAGACCTCAGTATTTT.

J is TRBJ1-1 and V is TRBV11-3; D is unresolved. CDR3 length: 15 residues. Per germline, CDR1 SGHNT and CDR2 YENEEA. Trimming shortened V by 1 base and J by 4 bases, and 13 bases separated the two germline ends. CDR3 amino acids: CASSLVGQAITEAFF. CDR3 coding DNA: TGTGCCAGCAGCTTAGTCGGCCAGGCTATCACTGAAGCTTTCTTT.

The gene calls are TRBV28 and TRBJ1-5; the D gene is possibly TRBD1 (6 bases). The CDR3 length is 18 residues. The germline gives CDR1 MDHEN, CDR2 SYDVKM. Deletions cut 6 bases from V and 2 bases from J, with 23 bases between. The CDR3 bases are TGTGCCAGCAGCAGCTGGGACATGGGCTTGAATGGCAATCAGCCCCAGCATTTT. Amino acids: CASSSWDMGLNGNQPQHF.

The genes are TRBV15 and TRBJ2-5; 7 nucleotides agree with TRBD2. The CDR3 length is 14 residues. V dropped 5 bases and J dropped 3; count of bases not matched to a gene: 6. CDR1 LNHNV and CDR2 YYDKDF come from the germline V gene (reference sequence). CDR3 in amino acids: CATSYEGLEETQYF. The CDR3 nucleotides read TGTGCCACCAGCTACGAAGGACTAGAAGAGACCCAGTACTTC.

The gene calls are TRBV10-1 and TRBJ2-3, with D possibly matching TRBD2 (6 bases). V was shortened by 5 bases and J by 7 bases, with 16 bases between the two germline ends. From germline, CDR1 is WNHNN and CDR2 SYGVQD (reference sequence). The CDR3 covers 14 residues. CDR3 protein: CASSRTTISNTQYF. DNA of the CDR3: TGCGCCAGCAGTCGGACTACGATTTCAAATACGCAGTATTTT.

This clone has only one observation. The V gene is TRBV2, the J gene TRBJ2-6, with no clear D. With 2 bases removed from V and 3 bases from J, the gap between germline ends came to 5 bases. Germline V gene sequence: CDR1 SNHLY, CDR2 FYNNEI. This CDR3 comprises 14 residues. CDR3 coding DNA: TGTGCCAGCAGTGAACCGAGTGGGGCCAACGTCCTGACTTTC. Its protein product is CASSEPSGANVLTF.

This chain connects TRBV5-1 to TRBJ1-1; D is uncertain. V lost 4 bases to trimming and J lost 2 bases, with 9 bases between them. The CDR3 totals 13 residues. Germline CDR1 is SGHRS and CDR2 is YFSETQ. The CDR3 DNA is TGCGCCAGCAGCCCGGGGAAAAACACTGAAGCTTTCTTT. Translated: CASSPGKNTEAFF. Together with reference TRBV5-1 and TRBJ1-1, the CDR3 gives the full variable domain: KAGVTQTPRYLIKTRGQQVTLSCSPISGHRSVSWYQQTPGQGLQFLFEYFSETQRNKGNFPGRFSGRQFSNSRSEMNVSTLELGDSALYLCASSPGKNTEAFFGQGTRLTVV.

The chain has TRBV30 and TRBJ1-1; 8 nucleotides agree with TRBD1. Looked up from germline, CDR1 is GTSNPN and CDR2 is SVGIG (reference sequence). V gave up 4 bases and J gave up 4 bases; unmatched junction bases: 5. This CDR3 region has 13 residues. The CDR3 bases are TGTGCCTGGACCGCCGACAGGGGCACTGAAGCTTTCTTT. Its protein is CAWTADRGTEAFF.

Of note for this clone: Its ends do not fully match the called genes, so a read error is possible. The gene calls are TRBV27 and TRBJ2-2; TRBD2 agrees at 10 bases. CDR1 and CDR2 (germline): MNHEY, SMNVEV (reference sequence). This CDR3 spans 14 amino acids. CDR3 nucleotides: TGTGCCAGCAGTCTCAACTCCGGGACTAGCGAGACAGCTTTT. The encoded protein is CASSLNSGTSETAF.

V is TRBV4-1 and J is TRBJ1-2; a possible D gene is TRBD1 (5 bases). Germline CDR1 MGHRA, CDR2 YSYEKL. Trimming took 2 bases from V and 5 from J, leaving 12 bases between them. CDR3 length: 14 residues. CDR3 amino acids: CASSQRQGPYGYTF. Here the CDR3 DNA reads TGCGCCAGCAGCCAACGGCAGGGCCCTTATGGCTACACCTTC.

This clone was recorded a few times. The V and J genes are TRBV5-1 and TRBJ2-1; 9 nucleotides line up with TRBD2. Germline V gives CDR1 SGHRS, CDR2 YFSETQ. The CDR3 has 13 residues. V was clipped by 4 bases and J by 12 bases; unmatched bases: 8. The CDR3 loop reads CASSPRREGGQFF. The CDR3, as DNA: TGCGCCAGCAGCCCGAGGCGGGAGGGAGGGCAGTTCTTC.